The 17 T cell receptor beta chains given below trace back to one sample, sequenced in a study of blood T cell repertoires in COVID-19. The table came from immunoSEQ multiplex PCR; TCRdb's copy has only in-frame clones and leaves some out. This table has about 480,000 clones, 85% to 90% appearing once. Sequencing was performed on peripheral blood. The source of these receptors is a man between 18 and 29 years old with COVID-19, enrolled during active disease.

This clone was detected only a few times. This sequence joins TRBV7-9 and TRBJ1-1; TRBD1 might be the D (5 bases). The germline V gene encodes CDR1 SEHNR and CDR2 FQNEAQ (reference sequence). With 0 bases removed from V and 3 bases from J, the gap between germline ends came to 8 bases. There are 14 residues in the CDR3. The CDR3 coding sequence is TGTGCCAGCAGCTTAGCGGGCAGGGACACTGAAGCTTTCTTT. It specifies CASSLAGRDTEAFF.

The CDR3 reads CASSFGTSVPVSYNEQFF. DNA for the CDR3: TGTGCCAGCAGCTTTGGGACTAGCGTTCCCGTCTCCTACAATGAGCAGTTCTTC. The chain carries TRBV7-8 and TRBJ2-1; TRBD2 agrees at 10 bases. The CDR3 is 18 residues long. V was pared by 3 bases and J by 0 bases, with 8 bases of the junction left unmatched. The V gene's germline CDR1 is SGHVS and CDR2 FQNEAQ. Based on the CDR3 plus reference TRBV7-8 and TRBJ2-1, the full variable domain is GAGVSQSPRYKVAKRGQDVALRCDPISGHVSLFWYQQALGQGPEFLTYFQNEAQLDKSGLPSDRFFAERPEGSVSTLKIQRTQQEDSAVYLCASSFGTSVPVSYNEQFFGPGTRLTVL.

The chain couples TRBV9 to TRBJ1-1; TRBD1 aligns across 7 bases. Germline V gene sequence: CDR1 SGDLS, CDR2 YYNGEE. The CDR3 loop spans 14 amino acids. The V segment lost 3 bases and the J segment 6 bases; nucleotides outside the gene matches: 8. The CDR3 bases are TGTGCCAGCAGCGCTTCCGGGACAGCGGCTGAAGCTTTCTTT. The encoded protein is CASSASGTAAEAFF.

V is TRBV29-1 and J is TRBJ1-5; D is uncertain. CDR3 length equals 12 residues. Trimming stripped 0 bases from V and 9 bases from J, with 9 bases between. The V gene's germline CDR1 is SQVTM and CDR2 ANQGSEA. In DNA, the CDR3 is TGCAGCGTTGAAGAACCGGGGTCGCCCCAGCATTTT. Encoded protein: CSVEEPGSPQHF.

The CDR3 sequence is CASSVESSGNEQFF. The CDR3, as DNA: TGTGCCAGCAGCGTAGAGTCTAGCGGTAATGAGCAGTTCTTC. V and J are TRBV9 and TRBJ2-1; 7 nucleotides line up with TRBD2. This CDR3 comprises 14 residues. J lost 7 bases, V lost 0 bases, and 4 bases had no gene match. The V gene's germline CDR1 is SGDLS and CDR2 YYNGEE.

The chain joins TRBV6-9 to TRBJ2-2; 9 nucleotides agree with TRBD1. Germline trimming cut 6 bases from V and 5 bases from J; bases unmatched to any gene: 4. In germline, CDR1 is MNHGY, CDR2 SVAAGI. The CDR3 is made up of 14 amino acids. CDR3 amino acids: CASSRDRVTGELFF. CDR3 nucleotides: TGTGCCAGCAGCCGGGACAGGGTGACCGGGGAGCTGTTTTTT.

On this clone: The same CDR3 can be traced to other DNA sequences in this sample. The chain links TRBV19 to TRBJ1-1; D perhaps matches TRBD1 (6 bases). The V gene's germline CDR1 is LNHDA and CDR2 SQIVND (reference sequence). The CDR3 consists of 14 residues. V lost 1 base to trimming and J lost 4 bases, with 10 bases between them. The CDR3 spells CASSIGQGSTEAFF. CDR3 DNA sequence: TGTGCCAGTAGTATAGGGCAGGGGAGCACTGAAGCTTTCTTT.

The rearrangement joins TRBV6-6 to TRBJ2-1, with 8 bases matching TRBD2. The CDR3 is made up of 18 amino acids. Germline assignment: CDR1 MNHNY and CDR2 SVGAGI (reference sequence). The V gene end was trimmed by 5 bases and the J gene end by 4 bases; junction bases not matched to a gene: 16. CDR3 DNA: TGTGCCAGCAGTCCAGACCACGGCGGGACTAGATGGTACAATGAGCAGTTCTTC. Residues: CASSPDHGGTRWYNEQFF.

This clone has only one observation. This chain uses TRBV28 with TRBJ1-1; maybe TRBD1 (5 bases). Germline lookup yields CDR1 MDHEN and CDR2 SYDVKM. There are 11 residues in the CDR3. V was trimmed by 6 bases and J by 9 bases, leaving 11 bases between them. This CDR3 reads CASRSDRKAFF. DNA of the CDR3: TGTGCCAGCAGGAGCGACAGAAAAGCTTTCTTT.

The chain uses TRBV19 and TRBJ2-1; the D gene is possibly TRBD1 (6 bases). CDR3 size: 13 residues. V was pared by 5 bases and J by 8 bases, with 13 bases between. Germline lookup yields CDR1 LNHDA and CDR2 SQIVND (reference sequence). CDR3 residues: CASSHPGHYEQFF. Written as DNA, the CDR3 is TGTGCCAGTAGTCACCCGGGACATTATGAGCAGTTCTTC.

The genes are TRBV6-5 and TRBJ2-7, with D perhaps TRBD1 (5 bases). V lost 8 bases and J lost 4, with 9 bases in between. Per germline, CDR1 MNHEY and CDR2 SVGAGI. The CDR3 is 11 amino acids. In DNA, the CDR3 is TGTGCCAGCGCAGGGTATTACGAGCAGTACTTC. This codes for CASAGYYEQYF.

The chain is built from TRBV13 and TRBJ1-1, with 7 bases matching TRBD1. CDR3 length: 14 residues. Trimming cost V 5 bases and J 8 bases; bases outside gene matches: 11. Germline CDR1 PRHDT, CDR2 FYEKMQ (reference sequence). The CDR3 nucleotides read TGTGCCAGCAGCGAACAGACAGGGTATAAAGAAGCTTTCTTT. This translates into CASSEQTGYKEAFF.

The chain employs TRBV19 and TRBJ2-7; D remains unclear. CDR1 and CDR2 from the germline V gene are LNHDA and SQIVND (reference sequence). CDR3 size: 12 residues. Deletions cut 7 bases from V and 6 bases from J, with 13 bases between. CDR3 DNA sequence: TGTGCCAGTAAGGCATCCCTAGGCGAGCAGTACTTC. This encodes CASKASLGEQYF.

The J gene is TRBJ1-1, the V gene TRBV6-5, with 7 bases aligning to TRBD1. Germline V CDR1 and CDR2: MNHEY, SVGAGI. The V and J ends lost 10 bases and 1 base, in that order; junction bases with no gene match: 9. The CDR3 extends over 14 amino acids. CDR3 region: CAIQTGLANTEAFF. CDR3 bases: TGTGCCATACAGACAGGGTTGGCGAACACTGAAGCTTTCTTT.

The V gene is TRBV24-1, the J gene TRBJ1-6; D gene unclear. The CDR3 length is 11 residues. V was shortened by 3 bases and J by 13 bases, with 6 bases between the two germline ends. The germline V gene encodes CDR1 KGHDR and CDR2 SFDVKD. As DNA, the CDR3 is TGTGCCACCAGTGATCAACAGCCCCTCCACTTT. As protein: CATSDQQPLHF.

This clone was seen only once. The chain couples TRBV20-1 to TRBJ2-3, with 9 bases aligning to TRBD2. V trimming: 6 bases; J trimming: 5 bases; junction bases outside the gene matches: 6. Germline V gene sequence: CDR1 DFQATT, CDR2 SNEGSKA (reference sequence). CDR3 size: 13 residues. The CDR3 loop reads CSASSGGGDTQYF. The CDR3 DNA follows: TGCAGTGCAAGTAGCGGGGGCGGAGATACGCAGTATTTT.

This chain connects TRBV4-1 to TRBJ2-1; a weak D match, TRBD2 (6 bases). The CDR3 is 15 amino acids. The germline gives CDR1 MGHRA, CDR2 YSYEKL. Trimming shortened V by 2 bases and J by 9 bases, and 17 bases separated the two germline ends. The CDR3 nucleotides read TGCGCCAGCAGCCAATCCACCGCCGGGACTTCTGAGCAGTTCTTC. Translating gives CASSQSTAGTSEQFF.